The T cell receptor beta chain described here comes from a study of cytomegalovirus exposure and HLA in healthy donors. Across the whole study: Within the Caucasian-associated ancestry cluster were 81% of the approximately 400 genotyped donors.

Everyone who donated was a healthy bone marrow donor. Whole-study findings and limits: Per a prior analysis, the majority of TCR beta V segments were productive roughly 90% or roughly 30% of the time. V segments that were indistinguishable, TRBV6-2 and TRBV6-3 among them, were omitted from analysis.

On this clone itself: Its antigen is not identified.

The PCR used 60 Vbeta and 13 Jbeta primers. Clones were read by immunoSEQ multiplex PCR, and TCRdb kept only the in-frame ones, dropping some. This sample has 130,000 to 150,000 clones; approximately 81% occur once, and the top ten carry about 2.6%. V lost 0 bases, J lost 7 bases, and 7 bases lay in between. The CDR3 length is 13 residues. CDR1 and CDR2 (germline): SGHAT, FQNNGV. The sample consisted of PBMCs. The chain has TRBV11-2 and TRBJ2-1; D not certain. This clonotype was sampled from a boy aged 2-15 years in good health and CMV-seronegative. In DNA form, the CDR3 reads TGTGCCAGCAGCTTAGACCTTTTGAATGAGCAGTTCTTC. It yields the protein CASSLDLLNEQFF.